This TCR beta chain was identified in a study of cytomegalovirus exposure and HLA in healthy donors. The study, taken as a whole, reports: There were around 160 TCR beta chains listed as cytomegalovirus-associated.

The ends lost 4 bases at V and 4 bases at J; junction bases unmatched: 8. The CDR3 is 15 amino acids. Germline V gene lookup returns CDR1 SEHNR and CDR2 FQNEAQ (reference sequence). Note on this clone: Antigen: not known.

PCR primers comprised 60 Vbeta and 13 Jbeta primers. The table came from immunoSEQ multiplex PCR; TCRdb's copy has only in-frame clones and leaves some out. The sample gives over 150,000 clones, 80% of which show up once; approximately 4.5% is in the top ten. The rearrangement joins TRBV7-9 to TRBJ2-7; 9 bases map to TRBD1. The source is a man aged 25-45 years in good health and CMV-seronegative. Sequences were obtained from PBMCs. The CDR3 is CASSSPGQGLYEQYF. DNA of the CDR3: TGTGCCAGCAGCTCCCCCGGACAGGGGTTGTACGAGCAGTACTTC.